A selection of T cell receptor beta chains follows, all from one sample in a study of blood T cell repertoires in COVID-19. Libraries were prepared by immunoSEQ multiplex PCR; TCRdb keeps only in-frame clonotypes and omits some of them. The sample lists 150,000 to 200,000 clones, roughly three quarters occurring once. Specimen: PBMCs or T cells enriched from blood (not recorded which). The receptors shown here come from a woman between 45 and 60 years old with acute COVID-19. CDR3s include the opening cysteine and the closing phenylalanine or tryptophan. The D gene is left open where the match is weak. A clone size is listed for some rows: how often the clone was seen (once, few, many), or a class if it is expanded.

clone_size,j_call,d_call,v_call,cdr3_aa,cdr3_nt
NA,TRBJ2-3,TRBD2,TRBV18,CASSPPRLAGTDTQYF,TGTGCCAGCTCACCACCGCGACTAGCGGGGACCGATACGCAGTATTTT
NA,TRBJ2-2,NA,TRBV11-2,CASSFGGWSGELFF,TGTGCCAGCAGCTTTGGAGGGTGGTCCGGGGAGCTGTTTTTT
once,TRBJ2-5,TRBD1,TRBV14,CASSPPGQGFQETQYF,TGTGCCAGCAGCCCCCCGGGACAGGGCTTCCAGGAGACCCAGTACTTC
NA,TRBJ2-6,TRBD1,TRBV3-1/TRBV3-2,CASSQGQGGRRANVLTF,TGTGCCAGCAGCCAAGGCCAAGGGGGCAGACGGGCCAACGTCCTGACTTTC
few,TRBJ1-1,NA,TRBV27,CASSLWGGRQAFF,TGTGCCAGCAGTTTATGGGGCGGCCGTCAAGCTTTCTTT
NA,TRBJ1-2,TRBD1,TRBV7-6,CASSLSGGQGASKGYTF,TGTGCCAGCAGCTTATCTGGGGGGCAGGGGGCGAGTAAAGGCTACACCTTC
NA,TRBJ2-2,NA,TRBV19,CASSTPMQGAGELFF,TGTGCCAGTAGTACGCCCATGCAGGGTGCCGGGGAGCTGTTTTTT
NA,TRBJ1-6,TRBD1,TRBV9,CASSTRTGEVYSPLHF,TGTGCCAGCAGCACCAGGACAGGGGAGGTATATTCACCCCTCCACTTT
NA,TRBJ1-5,NA,TRBV19,CASSIGSFNQPQHF,TGTGCCAGTAGTATAGGCAGTTTCAATCAGCCCCAGCATTTT
NA,TRBJ1-6,TRBD1,TRBV6-5,CASSRGQKNSPLHF,TGTGCCAGCAGTAGGGGACAGAAGAATTCACCCCTCCACTTT
few,TRBJ1-1,NA,TRBV5-4,CASSSLGGATEAFF,TGTGCCAGCAGCTCCTTGGGAGGGGCCACTGAAGCTTTCTTT
once,TRBJ1-2,NA,TRBV19,CASSNWPGEGYTF,TGTGCCAGTAGTAATTGGCCGGGGGAGGGCTACACCTTC
NA,TRBJ1-5,NA,TRBV6-5,CASRLDRNSNQPQHF,TGTGCCAGCAGATTGGACAGAAATAGCAATCAGCCCCAGCATTTT
NA,TRBJ1-1,TRBD1,TRBV9,CASSVTTGTANTEAFF,TGTGCCAGCAGCGTAACCACCGGGACAGCCAACACTGAAGCTTTCTTT
NA,TRBJ1-2,TRBD1,TRBV28,CASSSSGQGAYGYTF,TGTGCCAGCAGTTCCTCCGGACAGGGGGCTTATGGCTACACCTTC
NA,TRBJ1-2,NA,TRBV19,CASQRPGDNYGYTF,TGTGCCAGCCAGAGACCGGGGGATAACTATGGCTACACCTTC
NA,TRBJ1-3,NA,TRBV6-5,CASSPQRGDTIYF,TGTGCCAGCAGTCCCCAGCGGGGCGACACCATATATTTT
NA,TRBJ1-1,TRBD1,TRBV9,CASSVAGTGDLNTEAFF,TGTGCCAGCAGCGTAGCCGGGACAGGTGACTTGAACACTGAAGCTTTCTTT
NA,TRBJ1-2,NA,TRBV30,CAWGQTGTSNYGYTF,TGTGCCTGGGGACAGACAGGAACTTCTAACTATGGCTACACCTTC
NA,TRBJ2-6,NA,TRBV6-4,CASSDMGAGANVLTF,TGTGCCAGCAGTGACATGGGAGCTGGGGCCAACGTCCTGACTTTC
NA,TRBJ1-5,NA,TRBV9,CASSTTESNQPQHF,TGTGCCAGCAGCACGACGGAGAGCAATCAGCCCCAGCATTTT